These T cell receptor beta chains were read from a single sample in a study of cytotoxic CD8 clonotypes in ibrutinib-treated CLL. Using immunoSEQ multiplex PCR, the repertoire was profiled, and TCRdb retains in-frame clones only, with some absent. The data contain approximately 200,000 clones, over 60% of them singletons. Sequencing used PBMCs, obtained after 24 months of ibrutinib treatment. Every receptor here comes from a human donor with chronic lymphocytic leukemia. Each CDR3 is given with its conserved first and last residue. A D gene is named only where the DNA matches it firmly. Not every row has a clone size; where given, it reads once, few, many or a size class.

size,D,V,J,DNA,CDR3
NA,NA,TRBV6-5,TRBJ2-1,TGTGCCAGCAGTTACGGCAATGAGCAGTTCTTC,CASSYGNEQFF
NA,NA,TRBV12-5,TRBJ2-7,TGTGCTAGTGGTTTGGTGACCCCGAAAGGGTACGAGCAGTACTTC,CASGLVTPKGYEQYF
NA,TRBD1,TRBV5-1,TRBJ2-1,TGCGCCAGCAGCTGGGACCGGGACAGGGGGCGATATGAGCAGTTCTTC,CASSWDRDRGRYEQFF
NA,NA,TRBV28,TRBJ1-2,TGTGCCAGCAGTCCCGTCGGACAGCGCGGCTACACCTTC,CASSPVGQRGYTF
NA,TRBD1,TRBV7-8,TRBJ1-2,TGTGCCAGCAGCAAATTCCAGACAGGGGGCGCTTATGGCTACACCTTC,CASSKFQTGGAYGYTF
NA,NA,TRBV7-2,TRBJ2-7,TGTGCCAGCAGCTTATACCCGAGCTCCTACGAGCAGTACTTC,CASSLYPSSYEQYF
NA,NA,TRBV30,TRBJ1-2,TGTGCCTGGAGACAGGACAGCGATAATAACTATGGCTACACCTTC,CAWRQDSDNNYGYTF
few,NA,TRBV5-1,TRBJ1-4,TGCGCCAGCAGCTTGGAGGGGCGCGGGGAAAAACTGTTTTTT,CASSLEGRGEKLFF
few,NA,TRBV7-2,TRBJ2-7,TGTGCCAGCAGCTTAGCCCCCCCAGCGGGCACCTACGAGCAGTACTTC,CASSLAPPAGTYEQYF
NA,NA,TRBV19,TRBJ1-5,TGTGCCAGTACTGACAACCCTAGCAATCAGCCCCAGCATTTT,CASTDNPSNQPQHF
NA,TRBD1,TRBV5-1,TRBJ2-7,TGCGCCAGCAGCCCGGGACAGGGCTACCCCTACGAGCAGTACTTC,CASSPGQGYPYEQYF
once,NA,TRBV5-6,TRBJ1-2,TGTGCCAGCAGTTACTTTACAGGGCCTAATGGCTACACCTTC,CASSYFTGPNGYTF
NA,TRBD1,TRBV5-6,TRBJ1-2,TGTGCCAGCAACCGGGACAGGTCCTATGGCTACACCTTC,CASNRDRSYGYTF
once,NA,TRBV27,TRBJ2-2,TGTGCCAGCAGTTTTGGCGGAAACACCGGGGAGCTGTTTTTT,CASSFGGNTGELFF
NA,NA,TRBV9,TRBJ2-2,TGTGCCAGCAGCGTAGGACTCCCGAACACCGGGGAGCTGTTTTTT,CASSVGLPNTGELFF
NA,TRBD2,TRBV10-2,TRBJ2-5,TGCGCCAGCAGCCACCTAGTGGCGGGGGCCCAGTACTTC,CASSHLVAGAQYF
NA,NA,TRBV10-2,TRBJ2-7,TGCGCCAGCAGTGAATTCAGCGTTTACGAGCAGTACTTC,CASSEFSVYEQYF
NA,NA,TRBV7-8,TRBJ2-1,TGTGCCAGCAGCTTAGGGGTGGGCGGGTACAATGAGCAGTTCTTC,CASSLGVGGYNEQFF
NA,NA,TRBV27,TRBJ1-1,TGTGCCAGCAGTTTATCGATCTGGGCCGAAGCTTTCTTT,CASSLSIWAEAFF
NA,TRBD1,TRBV15,TRBJ2-2,TGTGCCACCAGCAGAGGACAGGGGGCACACACCGGGGAGCTGTTTTTT,CATSRGQGAHTGELFF